The T cell receptor beta chain under discussion was sequenced for a study of blood T cell repertoires in COVID-19. Overall study: T cells, B-cell-depleted T cells, or PBMCs provided the cDNA or gDNA that served as material.

Source study methods: Nucleated cell counts were estimated from reference gene primer amplification. The method was immunoSEQ multiplex PCR; TCRdb's version includes in-frame clones alone and lacks a portion of them. Clonal size and the V and J genes are those of that table, whereas D and trimming came from the DNA. The table has about 130,000 clones, over 75% seen once. Per the germline V gene, CDR1 is SQVTM and CDR2 is ANQGSEA. Trimming cost V 7 bases and J 5 bases, with 14 bases left between them. The CDR3 has 12 amino acids. The receptor was derived from a woman aged 55-70 years with acute or convalescent COVID-19. The sequenced sample was peripheral blood. The chain recombines TRBV29-1 with TRBJ1-1; D is ambiguous. The CDR3 DNA is TGCAGCGCCGCTGTAGGGAGGACTGAAGCTTTCTTT. Protein product: CSAAVGRTEAFF.